The T cell receptor (beta chain) under discussion was sequenced for a study of vaccination and CD4 T cells after COVID-19. Germline V gives CDR1 DFQATT, CDR2 SNEGSKA (reference sequence). This CDR3 spans 13 amino acids. Trimming removed 2 bases from V and 2 bases from J; junction bases left unmatched: 2. The assay that was used to sequence DNA from cultured CD4+ T cells was the Oncomine TCR Beta short-read assay. From the PCR reads, TCRdb called clonotypes with MiXCR, one entry per CDR3 protein. The data hold tens of thousands of distinct CDR3 sequences, with 40% to 45% observed a single time. The sample's treatment: roughly nine-day PBMC culture with coronavirus spike peptide pools or control peptides (ViraFEST assay). A word on this clonotype: Its antigen is as yet unknown.

Points from the study as a whole: The authors identified 304 of 307 vaccine-specific clones in convalescent patients as spike mono-reactive.

The V and J genes are TRBV20-1 and TRBJ2-5; 7 bases align to TRBD2. The specimen comprised CD4+ T cells from blood, cultured in vitro, sampled after SARS-CoV-2 vaccination. The sequence was collected from a human donor who had recovered from COVID-19. Written as DNA, the CDR3 is TGCAGTGCTAGAAGAGCGGGACAAGAGACCCAGTACTTC. Translating it yields CSARRAGQETQYF.